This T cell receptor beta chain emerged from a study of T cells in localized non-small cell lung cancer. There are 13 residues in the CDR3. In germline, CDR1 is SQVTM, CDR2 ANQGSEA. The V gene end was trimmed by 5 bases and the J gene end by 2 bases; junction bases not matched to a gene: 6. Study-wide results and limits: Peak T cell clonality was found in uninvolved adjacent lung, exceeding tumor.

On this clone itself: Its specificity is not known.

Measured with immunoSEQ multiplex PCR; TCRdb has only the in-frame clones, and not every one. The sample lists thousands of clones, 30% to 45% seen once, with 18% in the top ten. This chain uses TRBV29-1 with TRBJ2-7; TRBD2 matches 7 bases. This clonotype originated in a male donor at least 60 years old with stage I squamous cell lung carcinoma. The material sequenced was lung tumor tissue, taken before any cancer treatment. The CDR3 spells CSVRLAETYEQYF. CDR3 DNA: TGCAGCGTTAGGCTAGCGGAAACCTACGAGCAGTACTTC.